A selection of T cell receptor beta chains follows, all from one sample in a study of blood T cell repertoires in COVID-19. Measured with immunoSEQ multiplex PCR; TCRdb has only the in-frame clones, and not every one. The data show around 190,000 clones, with 88% seen just once and around 17% held by the top ten. Sequenced sample: peripheral blood. These receptors came from a man aged 45-65 years with COVID-19, enrolled during active disease. Both conserved end residues are trimmed from each CDR3.

>TRBV28
ASSLFGAGQPQH
>TRBV25-1
ASSGPRWTGEETQY
>TRBV7-9
ASSPRASGNPLYEQY
>TRBV9
ASSVLENTEAF
>TRBV3-1/TRBV3-2
ASSQNPGGDEQY
>TRBV6-6
ASSYARRVEETQY
>TRBV5-1
ASSLAGEGPPQH
>TRBV6-1
ASSAYRDSKGAGNIQY
>TRBV5-8
ASSLGTSGINEQF
>TRBV5-6
ASSLGQGSYGYT
>TRBV28
ASSLRTGESNEQF
>TRBV6-2/TRBV6-3
ASSYGGQPQH
>TRBV7-2
ASSLGEVNEQF
>TRBV5-1
ASGLDGSSYNEQF
>TRBV12-3/TRBV12-4
ASSLASDKPQH
>TRBV28
ASSLGWGLSYNEQF
>TRBV12-3/TRBV12-4
ASSTGTADTQY
>TRBV9
ASSVLPGSGNEQF
>TRBV29-1
SVDAGGPDTQY
>TRBV6-4
ASRKNIAGGPVNEQF
>TRBV5-1
ASSLTTGSTDTQY
>TRBV27
ASSMLLGRSHQVSEQY
>TRBV5-1
ASSRVAGGEETQY
>TRBV4-2
ASSQGLADYEQY
>TRBV27
ASSPALGDRSSYEQY
>TRBV6-1
ASSETLGGYEQY
>TRBV19
ASSPDRVQPQH
>TRBV10-3
AISESMDSYNSPLH
>TRBV19
ASSPGKETEAF
>TRBV5-8
ASSLSGATSYEQY
>TRBV10-3
ATMQEGAHEKLF
>TRBV4-3
ASSRDMNTEAF
>TRBV13
ASTWRVTTSNTGELF
>TRBV19
ASRPGDSREKLF
>TRBV7-8
ASSLDSTQATYGYT
>TRBV6-5
ASSYQLGRSGELF
>TRBV5-1
ASSQTGAHYEQY
>TRBV6-2/TRBV6-3
ASSFQGPDTEAF
>TRBV12-3/TRBV12-4
ASSSLLREQY
>TRBV27
ASSLSEGSGLMNTEAF
>TRBV5-6
ASSLLEVGLAEYEQY
>TRBV10-3
AISDTTRGSSYEQY
>TRBV29-1
SDAGTGSQETQY
>TRBV27
ASSYRAMNTEAF
>TRBV24-1
ATSNDRDSNYEQY
>TRBV7-2
ASSLVGRELF
>TRBV3-1/TRBV3-2
ASSHGQGVNEQF
>TRBV6-1
ASSEAGHSASSYNSPLH
>TRBV2
ASSLTGLDSPLH
>TRBV7-9
ASSYPGQGNSYEQY
>TRBV12-3/TRBV12-4
ASRTWTDTQY
>TRBV2
ASSEDTPRGEQY
>TRBV7-8
ASTISRGVGNEQF